Sequencing of this T cell receptor beta chain was carried out in a study of CD8 T cells in ankylosing spondylitis. Overall study results and limits: What seemed typical of ankylosing spondylitis blood was a TCR beta motif built from fewer than ten highly homologous variants.

There are many counts of this clonotype. Its antigen remains unidentified. TCRdb called the 5' RACE reads again in MiXCR, with one record for every CDR3 protein. The profile shows about 33,000 distinct CDR3 sequences, around an eighth of them singletons. CDR1 and CDR2 from the germline V gene are MDHEN and SYDVKM. CDR3 length equals 16 residues. The ends were cut back, 3 bases at V and 0 bases at J, with 15 bases in the middle. Sequences were obtained from synovial fluid, either unsorted or a sorted T cell fraction (not recorded which). This clonotype was obtained from a male donor with ankylosing spondylitis. The rearrangement joins TRBV28 to TRBJ2-7, with D possibly being TRBD2 (7 bases). CDR3 DNA: TGTGCCAGCAGTTTGGGGGGGGGCCGAAGCTCCTACGAGCAGTACTTC. It codes for CASSLGGGRSSYEQYF.